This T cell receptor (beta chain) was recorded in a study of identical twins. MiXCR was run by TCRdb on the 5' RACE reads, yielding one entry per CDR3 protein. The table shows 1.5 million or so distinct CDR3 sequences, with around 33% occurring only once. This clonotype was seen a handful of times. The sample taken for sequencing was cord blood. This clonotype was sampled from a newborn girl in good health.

Here the CDR3 DNA reads TGTGCCAGCAGCCCAAGGTTAGGACAAAACTATGGCTACACCTTC. This translates into CASSPRLGQNYGYTF. This chain joins TRBV11-2 and TRBJ1-2, with TRBD1 as a possible D gene (5 bases). The CDR3 is made up of 15 amino acids. The germline gives CDR1 SGHAT, CDR2 FQNNGV. The V end was cut by 5 bases, the J end by 2 bases, with 15 bases between.